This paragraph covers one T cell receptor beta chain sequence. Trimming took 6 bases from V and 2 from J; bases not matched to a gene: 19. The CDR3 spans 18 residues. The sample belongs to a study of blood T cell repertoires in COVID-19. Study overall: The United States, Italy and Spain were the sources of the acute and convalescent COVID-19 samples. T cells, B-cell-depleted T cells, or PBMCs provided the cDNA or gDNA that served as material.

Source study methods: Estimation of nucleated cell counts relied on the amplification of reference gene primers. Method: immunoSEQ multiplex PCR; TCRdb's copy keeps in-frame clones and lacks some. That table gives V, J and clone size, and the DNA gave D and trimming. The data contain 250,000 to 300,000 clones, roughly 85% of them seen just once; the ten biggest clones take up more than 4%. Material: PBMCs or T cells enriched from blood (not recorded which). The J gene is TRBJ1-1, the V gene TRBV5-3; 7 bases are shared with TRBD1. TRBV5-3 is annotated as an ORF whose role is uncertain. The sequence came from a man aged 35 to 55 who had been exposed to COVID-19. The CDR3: CARTDSDADRSFNTEAFF. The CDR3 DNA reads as TGTGCCAGAACCGATAGCGACGCGGACAGGTCCTTTAACACTGAAGCTTTCTTT.